The subject of this entry is one T cell receptor beta chain. This record comes from a study of blood T cell repertoires in COVID-19. Germline lookup yields CDR1 SGDLS and CDR2 YYNGEE. The V gene end was trimmed by 4 bases and the J gene end by 7 bases; junction bases not matched to a gene: 11. The CDR3 runs 16 residues. The assay was immunoSEQ multiplex PCR, and TCRdb's table has in-frame clones only and misses some. The sample has around 95,000 clones; around nine tenths are singletons. The sequencing input was peripheral blood. The TCR comes from a man aged 45-60 years with acute or convalescent COVID-19. This sequence joins TRBV9 and TRBJ2-2; the match to TRBD2 covers 9 bases. The DNA of the CDR3 is TGTGCCAGCAGCCCCCTCGGCGGGAGGGCCTTCGGGGAGCTGTTTTTT. Translating gives CASSPLGGRAFGELFF.